This T cell receptor (beta chain) was obtained from a study of blood T cell repertoires in COVID-19. Study context: COVID-19 samples collected from the United States, Italy and Spain covered acute and convalescent phases. T cells, B-cell-depleted T cells, or PBMCs provided the cDNA or gDNA that served as material.

TCRdb keeps only in-frame clones here, not all; method: immunoSEQ multiplex PCR. The repertoire holds 150,000 to 200,000 clones, with over 75% as singletons. On this clone: A read error is possible here, since a much larger clone lies one base away.

Material for sequencing was peripheral blood. This sequence originates from a man aged 50 to 59 with acute or convalescent COVID-19.

CDR3 protein: CASSPGLAGELFF. The DNA of the CDR3 is TGTGCCAGCAGCCCCGGACTAGCCGGGGAGCTGTTTTTT. The genes are TRBV7-2 and TRBJ2-2; the match to TRBD2 covers 7 bases. Trimming cost V 5 bases and J 6 bases; bases outside gene matches: 3. CDR3 length equals 13 residues. Germline CDR1 and CDR2: SGHTA and FQGNSA.